The subject of this entry is one T cell receptor (beta chain). No cognate antigen has been identified for it. The input lacks base qualities; no much larger clone sits a single base away. The sample is drawn from a study of PD-1 blockade in classical Hodgkin lymphoma (dated by TCRdb to 2020 to 2022). About the study as a whole: Nivolumab dosing was 3 mg/kg intravenously every 2 weeks, continuing until either disease progression or unacceptable toxicity. The study used TCR beta sequencing and CyTOF to define a peripheral blood immune signature of response to PD-1 blockade in classical Hodgkin lymphoma.

Study-wide findings and limitations: Baseline TCR diversity was reported as lower in newly diagnosed patients than in healthy donors, and lower still in relapsed/refractory patients. The study was limited to a single clinical trial cohort, and causes of repertoire differences, possibly disease activity or prior therapy, remained undefined. Lower diversity was observed in patients in whom nivolumab was started less than 1 year after ASCT, and these patients were excluded from later analyses so that confounding by immune reconstitution would be avoided. Among trial patients, those achieving complete response had baseline diversity similar to that of newly diagnosed patients, while diversity was significantly lower in partial responders and progressors. CD4+ but not CD8+ TCR diversity rose significantly by C4D1 (p=0.0027 vs p=0.16), most apparent in complete responders (p=0.02).

This sample's time point label indicates: cycle 2 day 1 (C2D1) of nivolumab. All trial patients had relapsed after autologous stem cell transplantation, with cohorts A, B and C differing in prior brentuximab vedotin exposure. The trial cohort comprised 56 patients with relapsed/refractory classical Hodgkin lymphoma whose best overall responses were complete response, partial response or progressive disease. Trial patients were treated with single-agent nivolumab in the multi-cohort phase II CheckMate 205 trial. Best overall response was determined by an independent review committee according to the 2007 International Working Group response criteria. Trial PBMCs were collected immediately before nivolumab initiation (C1D1) and during therapy at cycle 2 day 1 and cycle 4 day 1. Peripheral blood was collected in 8 mL Vacutainer Cell Preparation Tubes, from which PBMCs were isolated by centrifugation and then cryopreserved.

Genomic DNA was extracted with the Qiagen DNeasy kit from unsorted PBMCs and from negatively selected CD4+ and CD8+ fractions. Using primers that anneal to V and J segments, immunoSEQ multiplex PCR amplified the TCR beta CDR3 regions. Amplification bias was minimized using a synthetic immune receptor repertoire, and residual bias was removed computationally after sequencing. Processing in the source paper ran as follows. Repertoire diversity was quantified as the Shannon entropy index using custom Python scripts. Unsorted, CD4+ and CD8+ repertoires were examined separately, except in combined analyses, for which CD4+ and CD8+ sequences were merged in silico. A clone was considered expanded if an increase in frequency of at least 2-fold after treatment relative to C1D1 was found, and a pseudocount of 0.5 was applied to clones undetected at baseline. Clones with 0 or 1 copy at C1D1 were defined as singleton clones, while clones with 2 or more copies were defined as non-singleton clones. By matching protein sequences in sorted samples from the same patient, clones expanded in unsorted samples were annotated as CD4+, CD8+ or unknown. Wilcoxon tests were applied to paired samples to test diversity changes from C1D1 to C4D1. The clones in this table, taken by TCRdb from immuneACCESS, are in-frame only. Not every clone is retained; where verified, under half of the shortfall comes from an unresolved V gene, and the cause of the rest is unknown. V, J and clone size are those of that table, while D and trimming were read from the DNA. The sample table holds over 90,000 clones, of which 89% were seen once. Together, the top ten hold about 10% of the sample.

CDR1 and CDR2 are read off the germline V gene (reference sequence) as SEHNR and FQNEAQ. The CDR3 spans 12 residues, from the cysteine through the phenylalanine. The CDR3 DNA has 36 bases and is translated from base 1. Cut back by 5 bases and 4 bases, the V and J ends lie 9 bases apart. The source was peripheral blood mononuclear cells (PBMCs), collected before the second cycle of nivolumab. This receptor was identified in a human donor with classical Hodgkin lymphoma. The chain joins TRBV7-9 to TRBJ2-7; the D gene identity is not certain. The DNA reads TGTGCCAGCAGCGATATCGATTACGAGCAGTACTTC. Translated, it gives CASSDIDYEQYF.